A selection of T cell receptor beta chains follows, all from one sample in a study of shared T cell receptors in the human thymus. Generated by immunoSEQ multiplex PCR, the TCRdb table keeps only in-frame clones and is missing some. The sample holds roughly 710,000 clones, approximately 85% seen once. These data are also associated with another study on human thymus T cells.

The sequencing input was thymocytes. The receptor set was obtained from a girl in the first two years of life with a congenital heart defect. Each CDR3 is given with its conserved first and last residue. The D gene is left open where the match is weak.

j_gene: TRBJ2-7; v_gene: TRBV19; d_gene: -; CDR3aa: CASSILLGSSYEQYF
j_gene: TRBJ1-4; v_gene: TRBV5-1; d_gene: -; CDR3aa: CASSLLAGSEKLFF
j_gene: TRBJ2-1; v_gene: TRBV4-2; d_gene: TRBD2; CDR3aa: CASSQGGGSYNEQFF
j_gene: TRBJ1-1; v_gene: TRBV10-2; d_gene: -; CDR3aa: CASSEGVWTEAFF
j_gene: TRBJ1-5; v_gene: TRBV10-3; d_gene: TRBD1; CDR3aa: CAISAPPGQGPFGNQPQHF
j_gene: TRBJ2-7; v_gene: TRBV6-1; d_gene: TRBD1; CDR3aa: CASSVYRGSPPEQYF
j_gene: TRBJ2-3; v_gene: TRBV7-2; d_gene: -; CDR3aa: CASSEIRAAIDTQYF
j_gene: TRBJ1-2; v_gene: TRBV5-6; d_gene: TRBD1; CDR3aa: CASSLNRQGVVF
j_gene: TRBJ2-3; v_gene: TRBV4-1; d_gene: TRBD2; CDR3aa: CASSQQLGGGASTDTQYF
j_gene: TRBJ2-3; v_gene: TRBV27; d_gene: -; CDR3aa: CASITSPGADTQYF
j_gene: TRBJ1-2; v_gene: TRBV7-8; d_gene: TRBD1; CDR3aa: CASSLDTRGHNGYTF
j_gene: TRBJ1-2; v_gene: TRBV15; d_gene: -; CDR3aa: CATSRVGAGGWGYTF
j_gene: TRBJ2-7; v_gene: TRBV7-9; d_gene: -; CDR3aa: CASSLGKAKPEQYF
j_gene: TRBJ1-3; v_gene: TRBV2; d_gene: -; CDR3aa: CASINRETDSGNTIYF
j_gene: TRBJ2-1; v_gene: TRBV19; d_gene: -; CDR3aa: CASSGGNEQFF
j_gene: TRBJ2-3; v_gene: TRBV28; d_gene: TRBD2; CDR3aa: CASSSGLAGGVDTQYF
j_gene: TRBJ1-6; v_gene: TRBV19; d_gene: -; CDR3aa: CASSIEGGTFGTPLHF
j_gene: TRBJ1-2; v_gene: TRBV4-1; d_gene: -; CDR3aa: CASSQETRFTRGSRDGYTF
j_gene: TRBJ1-2; v_gene: TRBV10-3; d_gene: -; CDR3aa: CAISDPTGLYGYTF
j_gene: TRBJ1-2; v_gene: TRBV5-8; d_gene: TRBD1; CDR3aa: CASSRDRGGYTF
j_gene: TRBJ2-2; v_gene: TRBV7-9; d_gene: TRBD2; CDR3aa: CASTDPKTSGEKAGELFF
j_gene: TRBJ1-2; v_gene: TRBV5-6; d_gene: TRBD1; CDR3aa: CASGLRDRAFYGYTF
j_gene: TRBJ2-7; v_gene: TRBV28; d_gene: -; CDR3aa: CASSFGSRDYEQYF
j_gene: TRBJ1-5; v_gene: TRBV27; d_gene: -; CDR3aa: CASSLTKQGINQPQHF
j_gene: TRBJ1-3; v_gene: TRBV28; d_gene: -; CDR3aa: CASSSPWGGTGNTIYF
j_gene: TRBJ1-3; v_gene: TRBV10-3; d_gene: -; CDR3aa: CAISASSGSGNTIYF
j_gene: TRBJ2-3; v_gene: TRBV4-1; d_gene: TRBD1; CDR3aa: CASSQVWDRVGRPDTQYF
j_gene: TRBJ1-1; v_gene: TRBV6-5; d_gene: TRBD1; CDR3aa: CASRTQGMQRAFF
j_gene: TRBJ1-1; v_gene: TRBV20-1; d_gene: -; CDR3aa: CSANKRAEAFF
j_gene: TRBJ1-2; v_gene: TRBV30; d_gene: TRBD1; CDR3aa: CAWRNRGGHGYTF
j_gene: TRBJ1-2; v_gene: TRBV4-2; d_gene: TRBD1; CDR3aa: CASSQGPGTGSIVYGYTF
j_gene: TRBJ2-5; v_gene: TRBV19; d_gene: TRBD2; CDR3aa: CASSRLGGETQYF
j_gene: TRBJ2-7; v_gene: TRBV6-1; d_gene: TRBD1; CDR3aa: CATADRAKSYEQYF
j_gene: TRBJ1-5; v_gene: TRBV18; d_gene: -; CDR3aa: CASSLQAPTGGDGFSQPQHF
j_gene: TRBJ1-1; v_gene: TRBV19; d_gene: -; CDR3aa: CAVASNTEAFF